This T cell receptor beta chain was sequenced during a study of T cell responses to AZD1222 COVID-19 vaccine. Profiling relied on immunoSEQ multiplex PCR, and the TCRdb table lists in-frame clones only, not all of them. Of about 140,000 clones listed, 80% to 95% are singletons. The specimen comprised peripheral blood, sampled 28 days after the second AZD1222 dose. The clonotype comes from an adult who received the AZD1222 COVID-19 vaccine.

The DNA of the CDR3 is TGTGCCACCAGCAGAGGAGGGGGCTCCTACAATGAGCAGTTCTTC. This encodes CATSRGGGSYNEQFF. The rearrangement links TRBV15 to TRBJ2-1; possibly TRBD1 for D (6 bases). Germline CDR1 and CDR2: LNHNV and YYDKDF (reference sequence). This CDR3 has 15 residues. V was trimmed by 1 base and J by 0 bases, leaving 7 bases between them.